The 13 T cell receptor beta chains below all came from one sample that was sequenced in a study of blood T cell repertoires in COVID-19. Assay used: immunoSEQ multiplex PCR; TCRdb lists only in-frame clones, some missing. The sample has about 180,000 clones; around 86% are singletons. The sequenced sample was peripheral blood. These receptors were collected from a man aged 45-65 years with active or convalescent COVID-19.

The chain employs TRBV18 and TRBJ1-1, with a possible D match to TRBD1 (6 bases). V shed 5 bases and J shed 0 bases, with 10 bases lying between them. This CDR3 is 14 amino acids long. The germline gives CDR1 KGHSH, CDR2 LQKENI. The DNA for the CDR3 is TGTGCCAGCTCAACCCGGACAGTGAACACTGAAGCTTTCTTT. Translating it yields CASSTRTVNTEAFF.

V usage is TRBV13 and J usage is TRBJ2-5, with a possible D match to TRBD2 (6 bases). The CDR3 totals 15 residues. V was clipped by 5 bases and J by 0 bases, with 13 bases between them. CDR1 and CDR2 from the germline V gene are PRHDT and FYEKMQ (reference sequence). The CDR3 coding sequence is TGTGCCAGCAGCACTACCCGGGGGTACCAAGAGACCCAGTACTTC. Translating it yields CASSTTRGYQETQYF.

This clone was seen a single time. Additional DNA sequences in this sample encode the identical CDR3. J is TRBJ1-1 and V is TRBV12-3 or TRBV12-4; no definite D call. The CDR3 totals 13 residues. Between the trimmed V and J ends, which lost 6 bases and 4 bases, there was a span of 12 bases. The CDR3 is CASSLIGGTEAFF. The CDR3 coding sequence is TGTGCCAGCAGCCTTATCGGAGGCACTGAAGCTTTCTTT.

The V call is TRBV6-1, the J call TRBJ2-5, with TRBD1 matching over 10 bases. The CDR3 totals 15 residues. Germline loops: CDR1 MNHNS, CDR2 SASEGT. With V trimmed by 2 bases and J by 7 bases, 7 bases remained unmatched. The CDR3: CASSERGTGVGTQYF. The CDR3 DNA reads as TGTGCCAGCAGTGAAAGGGGGACAGGGGTGGGGACCCAGTACTTC.

CDR3 DNA sequence: TGTGCCAGCAGCCCCACGACAGGGGCCGGGGCCAACGTCCTGACTTTC. The encoded protein is CASSPTTGAGANVLTF. The rearrangement uses TRBV7-3 and TRBJ2-6; 8 bases are a match to TRBD1. CDR1 and CDR2 (germline): SGHTA, FQGTGA. The CDR3 extends over 16 amino acids. Trimming cost V 5 bases and J 4 bases; bases outside gene matches: 7.

The rearrangement joins TRBV4-1 to TRBJ1-1; D not certain. Germline CDR1 is MGHRA and CDR2 is YSYEKL. The V end lost 0 bases, the J end lost 5 bases, and 7 bases lay between the germline ends. The CDR3 contains 13 residues. CDR3 DNA: TGCGCCAGCAGCCAAGAGCGCGGGACTGAAGCTTTCTTT. Encoded protein: CASSQERGTEAFF.

CDR3: CAGLRTGGQPQHF. CDR3 DNA sequence: TGTGCCGGACTTCGGACAGGGGGTCAGCCCCAGCATTTT. The chain couples TRBV9 to TRBJ1-5, with 10 bases matching TRBD1. CDR1 and CDR2 from the germline V gene are SGDLS and YYNGEE. J was trimmed by 6 bases and V by 10 bases; bases with no gene match: 7. The CDR3 is 13 amino acids. Full variable domain (rest looked up from reference TRBV9 and TRBJ1-5): DSGVTQTPKHLITATGQRVTLRCSPRSGDLSVYWYQQSLDQGLQFLIQYYNGEERAKGNILERFSAQQFPDLHSELNLSSLELGDSALYFCAGLRTGGQPQHFGDGTRLSIL.

This chain uses TRBV19 with TRBJ2-3; maybe TRBD1 (5 bases). This CDR3 has 17 residues. Trimming cost V 2 bases and J 0 bases, with 15 bases left between them. Germline V gives CDR1 LNHDA, CDR2 SQIVND (reference sequence). Written as DNA, the CDR3 is TGTGCCAGTAGTATATCCCACGTAGGGGTCAGCACAGATACGCAGTATTTT. Amino acids: CASSISHVGVSTDTQYF.

The V and J genes are TRBV5-1 and TRBJ2-1; D may be TRBD2 (5 bases). Per the germline V gene, CDR1 is SGHRS and CDR2 is YFSETQ. The CDR3 runs to 15 residues. V lost 2 bases, J lost 2 bases, and 11 bases lay in between. The CDR3 loop reads CASSLLDFAYNEQFF. CDR3 DNA: TGCGCCAGCAGCTTACTAGATTTCGCCTACAATGAGCAGTTCTTC.

This sequence joins TRBV6-5 and TRBJ1-2; no clear D. V lost 6 bases to trimming and J lost 0 bases, with 5 bases between them. The CDR3 runs to 12 residues. CDR1 is MNHEY and CDR2 is SVGAGI in the germline V gene. The CDR3 spells CASRDSNYGYTF. Here the CDR3 DNA reads TGTGCCAGCAGAGACTCTAACTATGGCTACACCTTC.

This chain connects TRBV6-2 or TRBV6-3 to TRBJ2-3; TRBD1 matches at 8 bases. Per the germline V gene, CDR1 is MNHEY and CDR2 is SVGEGT. The trim removed 2 bases at V and 7 bases at J, leaving 20 bases unmatched. The CDR3 spans 19 residues. DNA of the CDR3: TGTGCCAGCAGTTACCCCAGGGGGCGAGGAGTTCCAACCTTGTATACGCAGTATTTT. Translated, it gives CASSYPRGRGVPTLYTQYF.

The chain joins TRBV3-1 (or the pseudogene TRBV3-2) to TRBJ2-1, with 9 bases that match TRBD2. Germline loops: CDR1 LGHDT, CDR2 YNNKEL (reference sequence). V trimming: 8 bases; J trimming: 7 bases; junction bases outside the gene matches: 12. CDR3 length equals 15 residues. The CDR3, as DNA: TGTGCCAGCCGAAGATGGACTAGCGATTCAAATGAGCAGTTCTTC. Amino acids: CASRRWTSDSNEQFF.

The chain uses TRBV7-9 and TRBJ1-4; 8 bases align to TRBD1. Trimming cost V 2 bases and J 8 bases; bases outside gene matches: 10. The CDR3 has 16 amino acids. CDR1 SEHNR and CDR2 FQNEAQ come from the germline V gene (reference sequence). CDR3 region: CASSLRPAGGDEKLFF. DNA for the CDR3: TGTGCCAGCAGCTTAAGGCCCGCAGGGGGCGACGAAAAACTGTTTTTT.